This entry lists 22 T cell receptor beta chains sequenced from one sample in a study of graft-versus-host responses after intestinal transplantation. Sequencing used immunoSEQ multiplex PCR; TCRdb keeps in-frame clones, though not all of them. The data hold approximately 32,000 clones, with around 94% observed a single time. The source material was PBMCs, sampled 16 days after intestinal transplant. Every receptor here comes from a human patient who received an intestinal transplant, so some T cells may come from the graft donor.

The rearrangement joins TRBV5-1 to TRBJ2-5, with 10 nucleotides matching TRBD2. CDR3 length: 17 amino acids. CDR1 and CDR2 from the germline V gene are SGHRS and YFSETQ. J gave up 5 bases and V 2 bases, and 12 bases lay outside the gene matches. For the CDR3, the DNA is TGCGCCAGCAGCTTATCTAGCGGGAGTTTGAGGGGGGAGACCCAGTACTTC. As protein: CASSLSSGSLRGETQYF.

The rearrangement links TRBV29-1 to TRBJ2-7, with D possibly being TRBD1 or TRBD2 (6 bases each). Germline CDR1 reads SQVTM; CDR2 reads ANQGSEA. V lost 7 bases to trimming and J lost 1 base, with 14 bases between them. The CDR3 is 13 residues long. The CDR3 bases are TGCAGCGCCGTCCGGGGGCAATCCTACGAGCAGTACTTC. It yields the protein CSAVRGQSYEQYF.

The V and J genes are TRBV30 and TRBJ2-1; a weak D match, TRBD2 (5 bases). The CDR3 contains 14 residues. V lost 2 bases, J lost 0 bases, and 8 bases lay in between. Germline V CDR1 and CDR2: GTSNPN, SVGIG (reference sequence). CDR3 protein: CAWSFGGSYNEQFF. CDR3 DNA: TGTGCCTGGAGTTTCGGAGGCTCCTACAATGAGCAGTTCTTC. Filled out from reference TRBV30 and TRBJ2-1, the complete variable domain reads SQTIHQWPATLVQPVGSPLSLECTVEGTSNPNLYWYRQAAGRGLQLLFYSVGIGQISSEVPQNLSASRPQDRQFILSSKKLLLSDSGFYLCAWSFGGSYNEQFFGPGTRLTVL.

The rearrangement links TRBV4-3 to TRBJ1-2, with 7 bases fitting TRBD1. The CDR3 is 15 amino acids. Germline values: CDR1 LGHNA, CDR2 YSLEER. V shed 0 bases, J shed 8 bases, and the junction held 9 bases outside the gene matches. In DNA, the CDR3 is TGCGCCAGCAGCCAAGACACCGACAGGGTGGGCGGCTACACCTTC. Amino acid sequence: CASSQDTDRVGGYTF.

The V gene is TRBV13, the J gene TRBJ1-1; TRBD1 agrees at 8 bases. With 0 bases clipped from V and 0 bases from J, the junction kept 3 bases outside the gene matches. The length of the CDR3 is 16 residues. CDR1 is PRHDT and CDR2 is FYEKMQ in the germline V gene (reference sequence). The CDR3 DNA reads TGTGCCAGCAGCTTAGGGACAGGGGTAATGAACACTGAAGCTTTCTTT. This sequence encodes CASSLGTGVMNTEAFF.

CDR3 region: CASRMTATRAWGYTF. As DNA, the CDR3 is TGTGCCAGCAGGATGACAGCAACCCGGGCTTGGGGCTACACCTTC. The V and J genes are TRBV27 and TRBJ1-2, with D tentatively TRBD1 (5 bases). The CDR3 length is 15 residues. Germline V gene lookup returns CDR1 MNHEY and CDR2 SMNVEV (reference sequence). Trimming took off 6 bases at V and 8 bases at J, with 22 bases between the two ends.

The V call is TRBV28, the J call TRBJ1-1; 8 positions agree with TRBD1. Germline-derived CDR1 and CDR2 are MDHEN and SYDVKM. V was pared by 5 bases and J by 4 bases, with 6 bases of the junction left unmatched. CDR3 length equals 14 residues. Written as DNA, the CDR3 is TGTGCCAGCAGTATCCCAGGGGGCTTCACTGAAGCTTTCTTT. Protein sequence: CASSIPGGFTEAFF. Variable domain in full (rest from reference TRBV28 and TRBJ1-1): DVKVTQSSRYLVKRTGEKVFLECVQDMDHENMFWYRQDPGLGLRLIYFSYDVKMKEKGDIPEGYSVSREKKERFSLILESASTNQTSMYLCASSIPGGFTEAFFGQGTRLTVV.

In this sample, this clone turned up once. A read error may produce the germline difference seen at one junction end. This CDR3 is also generated by other DNA sequences in the sample. Here the CDR3 reads CAISETPQGDYGYTF. Here the CDR3 DNA reads TGCGCCATCAGTGAGACCCCACAGGGTGACTATGGCTACACCTTC. This rearrangement joins TRBV10-3 to TRBJ1-2, with D maybe TRBD1 (6 bases). The CDR3 sequence is 15 residues long. Germline V gene data show CDR1 as ENHRY and CDR2 as SYGVKD.

This sequence joins TRBV9 and TRBJ2-1; the match to TRBD2 covers 9 bases. Trimming cost V 0 bases and J 8 bases; bases outside gene matches: 6. The CDR3 is 15 residues long. Germline V CDR1 and CDR2: SGDLS, YYNGEE. This CDR3 reads CASSVEGGRADEQFF. The CDR3 DNA sequence: TGTGCCAGCAGCGTAGAGGGCGGGAGGGCCGATGAGCAGTTCTTC.

The chain carries TRBV5-4 and TRBJ2-7; D ambiguous. V lost 3 bases and J 5 bases, leaving 15 bases between the germline ends. The CDR3 runs to 14 residues. The germline V gene has CDR1 SGHNT and CDR2 YYREEE (reference sequence). The CDR3 region is CASSSLVQPNEQYF. The CDR3 nucleotides read TGTGCCAGCAGCTCCTTGGTACAGCCCAACGAGCAGTACTTC. Using reference TRBV5-4 and TRBJ2-7 for the parts outside the CDR3, the full variable domain is ETGVTQSPTHLIKTRGQQVTLRCSSQSGHNTVSWYQQALGQGPQFIFQYYREEENGRGNFPPRFSGLQFPNYSSELNVNALELDDSALYLCASSSLVQPNEQYFGPGTRLTVT.

J is TRBJ2-7 and V is TRBV30; unclear D gene. The CDR3 loop spans 13 amino acids. CDR1 is GTSNPN, CDR2 SVGIG, per germline (reference sequence). Trimming left V 0 bases short and J 2 bases short, with 8 bases between. DNA for the CDR3: TGTGCCTGGAGTGTAACCCGCGCCTACGAGCAGTACTTC. It yields the protein CAWSVTRAYEQYF.

The chain has TRBV28 and TRBJ1-1; a weak D match, TRBD1 (5 bases). This CDR3 contains 14 residues. Germline assignment: CDR1 MDHEN and CDR2 SYDVKM. Trimming pared 6 bases from V and 1 base from J, leaving 12 bases between. This CDR3 is CASSWDGSNTEAFF. CDR3 nucleotide sequence: TGTGCCAGCAGCTGGGACGGGTCGAACACTGAAGCTTTCTTT.

This chain joins TRBV28 and TRBJ1-4; D not resolved. CDR1 and CDR2 from the germline V gene are MDHEN and SYDVKM. Trimming shortened V by 5 bases and J by 3 bases, and 7 bases separated the two germline ends. The CDR3 has 13 residues. The CDR3 reads CASSPPSNEKLFF. The CDR3 DNA is TGTGCCAGCAGTCCACCGTCTAATGAAAAACTGTTTTTT.

This rearrangement joins TRBV27 to TRBJ2-1; weak D call: TRBD2 (5 bases). The CDR3 has 16 amino acids. The V gene lost 1 base and the J gene lost 8 bases, with 18 bases spanning the gap. Germline CDR1 and CDR2: MNHEY and SMNVEV (reference sequence). For the CDR3, the DNA is TGTGCCAGCAGTTTATTTCCCTCCGCTAGCCGCCATGAGCAGTTCTTC. It codes for CASSLFPSASRHEQFF.

The CDR3 coding sequence is TGTGCCAGTAGTATAGTTCGGGGAGAGACCCAGTACTTC. Translated, it gives CASSIVRGETQYF. The chain recombines TRBV19 with TRBJ2-5; tentative D call: TRBD2 (5 bases). The CDR3 has 13 residues. Looked up from germline, CDR1 is LNHDA and CDR2 is SQIVND (reference sequence). Trimming stripped 1 base from V and 4 bases from J, with 7 bases between.

The chain joins TRBV18 to TRBJ2-5; 11 bases line up with TRBD2. With V trimmed by 2 bases and J by 4 bases, 3 bases remained unmatched. The CDR3 is 15 residues long. The germline gives CDR1 KGHSH, CDR2 LQKENI. The CDR3 DNA reads TGTGCCAGCTCACCAAATACTAGCGGGAGAGAGACCCAGTACTTC. It specifies CASSPNTSGRETQYF.

The rearrangement joins TRBV7-2 to TRBJ2-1, with 12 nucleotides matching TRBD2. Germline CDR1 and CDR2: SGHTA and FQGNSA. The ends lost 1 base at V and 6 bases at J; junction bases unmatched: 10. The CDR3 consists of 18 residues. As DNA, the CDR3 is TGTGCCAGCAGCTTAGTAGCCCTAGCGGGAGGGAGGGGCAATGAGCAGTTCTTC. This sequence encodes CASSLVALAGGRGNEQFF. The variable domain in full, with the rest retrieved from reference TRBV7-2 and TRBJ2-1, is GAGVSQSPSNKVTEKGKDVELRCDPISGHTALYWYRQSLGQGLEFLIYFQGNSAPDKSGLPSDRFSAERTGGSVSTLTIQRTQQEDSAVYLCASSLVALAGGRGNEQFFGPGTRLTVL.

This chain joins TRBV5-6 and TRBJ2-1; either TRBD1 or TRBD2 may supply D (5 bases each). This CDR3 has 13 amino acids. CDR1 and CDR2 (germline): SGHDT, YYEEEE. V was clipped by 0 bases and J by 10 bases, with 11 bases between them. Written as DNA, the CDR3 is TGTGCCAGCAGCTTGGCCGGAAGGGACGAGCAGTTCTTC. It yields the protein CASSLAGRDEQFF.

The chain employs TRBV9 and TRBJ2-1, with D uncertain. Trimming shortened V by 4 bases and J by 6 bases, and 11 bases separated the two germline ends. Germline CDR1 is SGDLS and CDR2 is YYNGEE. This CDR3 has 13 residues. CDR3 residues: CASSPQASNEQFF. The CDR3, as DNA: TGTGCCAGCAGCCCCCAAGCATCCAATGAGCAGTTCTTC.

This sequence joins TRBV7-9 and TRBJ2-5; no clear D. V was clipped by 2 bases and J by 1 base, with 8 bases between them. Germline CDR1 SEHNR, CDR2 FQNEAQ (reference sequence). The CDR3 sequence is 14 residues long. The CDR3 protein is CASSLTGFQETQYF. The CDR3 DNA is TGTGCCAGCAGCTTAACGGGTTTCCAAGAGACCCAGTACTTC.

The chain recombines TRBV19 with TRBJ1-6; the match to TRBD1 covers 8 bases. Germline V gene data show CDR1 as LNHDA and CDR2 as SQIVND (reference sequence). V shed 6 bases and J 5 bases; nucleotides not matched to a gene: 0. CDR3 length: 13 residues. This CDR3 reads CASRTGDNSPLHF. CDR3 in DNA: TGTGCCAGTAGGACAGGGGATAATTCACCCCTCCACTTT.

This chain connects TRBV4-1 to TRBJ2-7; TRBD1 agrees at 7 bases. V lost 2 bases, J lost 11 bases, and 12 bases stayed unmatched. Germline V lookup: CDR1 MGHRA, CDR2 YSYEKL. This CDR3 has 14 amino acids. The chain's CDR3 is CASSQKGGHTGEYF. Here the CDR3 DNA reads TGCGCCAGCAGCCAAAAAGGGGGACACACAGGGGAGTACTTC.